This entry features one T cell receptor (beta chain) sequence. Its specificity is not known. The germline gives CDR1 SGHNT, CDR2 YYREEE (reference sequence). The CDR3 is 14 residues long. J was trimmed by 4 bases and V by 2 bases; bases with no gene match: 4. The PCR ran on 60 Vbeta and 13 Jbeta primers. Libraries were prepared by immunoSEQ multiplex PCR; TCRdb keeps only in-frame clonotypes and omits some of them. The sample consists of tens of thousands of clones, approximately 73% of them appearing once. This sample stems from a study of cytomegalovirus exposure and HLA in healthy donors. Study details: The 110 million or so unique TCR beta sequences, from about 180 million T cells, were found by an earlier analysis.

General study results and limits: Specificity for CMV antigens was confirmed in vitro for three of the CMV-associated chains.

Sequencing was performed on PBMCs. The chain combines TRBV5-4 with TRBJ2-3; 7 positions agree with TRBD2. This receptor was taken from a man aged 50-60 years in good health and CMV-seronegative. The CDR3 sequence: CASSLGLEPDTQYF. The CDR3 nucleotides are TGTGCCAGCAGCTTAGGACTAGAGCCAGATACGCAGTATTTT.